This T cell receptor beta chain was profiled in a study of tissue T cells after allogeneic stem cell transplantation. Germline CDR1 SGHSN, CDR2 HYEKVE. V was clipped by 3 bases and J by 5 bases; unmatched bases: 8. This CDR3 region has 14 residues. This clone has just a few counts. Any gene name here is a mouse gene name. The CDR3 goes on 1 residue after the read ends, and that part is filled in from the germline J gene. Method: immunoSEQ multiplex PCR; TCRdb's copy keeps in-frame clones and lacks some. The data hold about 8,200 clones, with roughly 45% observed a single time. The time point was: mouse harvest day 7 after allogeneic transplant. Each mouse received 10^7 T-cell-depleted marrow cells plus 10^6 splenic CD5+ T cells by tail vein.

Sequencing input: skin. The TCR sequence derives from a female BALB/c mouse given C57BL/6 T cells with graft-versus-host disease after an allogeneic hematopoietic cell transplant. J is TRBJ2-7 and V is TRBV12-1, with TRBD2 identical over 8 bases. CDR3 sequence: CASSYSWGGNEQYF. The part of the CDR3 DNA that was read is TGTGCCAGCTCTTATTCTTGGGGGGGAAATGAACAGTAC. Complete variable domain (other parts from reference TRBV12-1 and TRBJ2-7): DSGVVQSPRHIIKEKGGRSVLTCIPISGHSNVVWYQQTLGKELKFLIQHYEKVERDKGFLPSRFSVQQFDDYHSEMNMSALELEDSAMYFCASSYSWGGNEQYFGPGTRLTVL.